Each of the 21 T cell receptor beta chains below was sequenced from the same sample in a study of cytomegalovirus exposure and HLA in healthy donors (TCRdb year 2017). Libraries were made using the immunoSEQ multiplex PCR assay. For the multiplex PCR, a mixture combining 60 forward primers for TCR Vbeta segments and 13 reverse primers for TCR Jbeta segments was used. Held by TCRdb, this immuneACCESS table contains in-frame sequences only and omits some clones. Under half of the omission traces to an unresolved V gene where checked; the cause of the rest is unknown. This sample has about 120,000 clones in its table, and approximately 80% of those were observed once. 2% to 3% of the sample goes to the ten largest clones. Sequenced sample: PBMCs. These receptors all stem from a female donor in good health and CMV-seronegative.

The chain joins TRBV5-1 to TRBJ2-5; no definite D call. Gene TRBJ2-7 matches the end of the DNA better, so the J call may be wrong. This CDR3 comprises 11 residues. Germline V gene sequence: CDR1 SGHRS, CDR2 YFSETQ. The CDR3 nucleotides are TGCGCCAGCAGCGAGGACTACGAGCAGTACTTC. Protein product: CASSEDYEQYF.

V is TRBV29-1 and J is TRBJ1-2, with D uncertain. The V and J ends lost 4 bases and 1 base respectively, with 16 bases between them. This CDR3 is built from 15 residues. Per the germline V gene, CDR1 is SQVTM and CDR2 is ANQGSEA. In DNA, the CDR3 is TGCAGCGTTGTACGTTCTGGCAGTAATAACTATGGCTACACCTTC. Translating it yields CSVVRSGSNNYGYTF.

The chain is built from TRBV10-1 and TRBJ1-2; tentatively, D is TRBD1 (6 bases). Germline V gene lookup returns CDR1 WNHNN and CDR2 SYGVQD (reference sequence). V gave up 2 bases and J gave up 8 bases, with 12 bases separating them. CDR3 length equals 13 residues. This CDR3 reads CASSEGQQRGYTF. The CDR3, as DNA: TGCGCCAGCAGTGAGGGACAGCAACGAGGCTACACCTTC.

This chain uses TRBV14 with TRBJ1-1, with D hard to call. This CDR3 region has 14 residues. V lost 1 base and J lost 2, with 8 bases in between. Germline CDR1 is SGHDN and CDR2 is FVKESK. For the CDR3, the DNA is TGTGCCAGCAGCCAAGGCCCGGGAAACACTGAAGCTTTCTTT. Residues: CASSQGPGNTEAFF.

This chain links TRBV7-2 with TRBJ1-5; D is ambiguous. Trimming shortened V by 4 bases and J by 9 bases, and 7 bases separated the two germline ends. The CDR3 contains 11 residues. Looked up from germline, CDR1 is SGHTA and CDR2 is FQGNSA. The CDR3 DNA is TGTGCCAGCAGCTCTGGAGGGCCCCAGCATTTT. Amino acid sequence: CASSSGGPQHF.

This clone was picked up one time. The V call is TRBV7-8, the J call TRBJ1-2; D gene ambiguous. Trimming stripped 7 bases from V and 4 bases from J, with 22 bases between. This CDR3 region has 16 residues. Germline V lookup: CDR1 SGHVS, CDR2 FQNEAQ. This CDR3 reads CASTQPQAGGGYGYTF. For the CDR3, the DNA is TGTGCCAGCACCCAACCCCAGGCAGGCGGAGGCTATGGCTACACCTTC. Based on the CDR3 plus reference TRBV7-8 and TRBJ1-2, the full variable domain is GAGVSQSPRYKVAKRGQDVALRCDPISGHVSLFWYQQALGQGPEFLTYFQNEAQLDKSGLPSDRFFAERPEGSVSTLKIQRTQQEDSAVYLCASTQPQAGGGYGYTFGSGTRLTVV.

The chain is built from TRBV5-4 and TRBJ2-5; 8 bases are a match to TRBD2. CDR3 length equals 14 residues. J lost 1 base, V lost 4 bases, and 3 bases had no gene match. The germline CDR1 and CDR2 sequences are SGHNT and YYREEE (reference sequence). Here the CDR3 reads CASSRGGSQETQYF. The CDR3 region has the DNA TGTGCCAGCAGCCGGGGGGGATCCCAAGAGACCCAGTACTTC.

The rearrangement links TRBV5-1 to TRBJ2-3; D unresolved. CDR3 length equals 14 residues. The germline V and J ends were trimmed by 3 bases and 6 bases, with 14 bases remaining between them. CDR1 is SGHRS, CDR2 YFSETQ, per germline. The CDR3 bases are TGCGCCAGCAGCTCTAGACTTTCCCCGGATACGCAGTATTTT. Translated, it gives CASSSRLSPDTQYF.

The rearrangement links TRBV4-3 to TRBJ1-1, with D perhaps matching TRBD1 (5 bases). This CDR3 is 16 amino acids long. The germline V and J ends were trimmed by 4 bases and 1 base, with 16 bases remaining between them. In germline, CDR1 is LGHNA, CDR2 YSLEER. CDR3 region: CASSPKGVRANTEAFF. CDR3 nucleotides: TGCGCCAGCAGCCCCAAAGGTGTCAGGGCGAACACTGAAGCTTTCTTT.

This chain joins TRBV7-9 and TRBJ1-2; 12 bases map to TRBD1. Germline V gene lookup returns CDR1 SEHNR and CDR2 FQNEAQ (reference sequence). Trimming removed 3 bases from V and 6 bases from J; junction bases left unmatched: 5. This CDR3 is 15 amino acids long. DNA for the CDR3: TGTGCCAGCAGCTTGGGACAGGGGGCGAGTAATGGCTACACCTTC. This translates into CASSLGQGASNGYTF.

V is TRBV6-1 and J is TRBJ1-2, with a tentative D call TRBD1 (6 bases). The CDR3 is made up of 15 amino acids. Germline V gives CDR1 MNHNS, CDR2 SASEGT. The ends were cut back, 2 bases at V and 4 bases at J, with 14 bases in the middle. CDR3 amino acids: CASSESGRGGYGYTF. The CDR3 DNA reads as TGTGCCAGCAGTGAATCAGGGCGAGGGGGCTATGGCTACACCTTC.

The chain has TRBV6-1 and TRBJ2-1; 9 bases align to TRBD1. The CDR3 extends over 16 amino acids. CDR1 and CDR2 (germline): MNHNS, SASEGT. The ends lost 4 bases at V and 7 bases at J; junction bases unmatched: 11. The CDR3: CASSGLGTGYGNEQFF. DNA of the CDR3: TGTGCCAGCAGTGGGTTGGGGACAGGGTACGGGAATGAGCAGTTCTTC.

This sequence joins TRBV7-2 and TRBJ2-1; no clear D. The CDR3 loop spans 12 amino acids. Germline V gene sequence: CDR1 SGHTA, CDR2 FQGNSA. V was trimmed by 2 bases and J by 8 bases, leaving 7 bases between them. CDR3 nucleotides: TGTGCCAGCAGCTTATATCCCGATGAGCAGTTCTTC. Its protein is CASSLYPDEQFF.

The rearrangement links TRBV7-2 to TRBJ2-2; 9 bases are shared with TRBD1. J lost 9 bases, V lost 6 bases, and 8 bases had no gene match. Germline V gene data show CDR1 as SGHTA and CDR2 as FQGNSA. The CDR3 sequence is 14 residues long. The CDR3 coding sequence is TGTGCCAGCAGAATTACAGGGGGCGTCAGGGAGCTGTTTTTT. Protein: CASRITGGVRELFF.

The chain combines TRBV6-5 with TRBJ1-2, with a weak D call TRBD1 (6 bases). Between the trimmed V and J ends, which lost 1 base and 0 bases, there was a span of 9 bases. Looked up from germline, CDR1 is MNHEY and CDR2 is SVGAGI. This CDR3 has 15 residues. CDR3 nucleotides: TGTGCCAGCAGTTACTTACGACAGGCTAACTATGGCTACACCTTC. Protein product: CASSYLRQANYGYTF.

This rearrangement joins TRBV30 to TRBJ1-5; perhaps TRBD1 as D (5 bases). Germline values: CDR1 GTSNPN, CDR2 SVGIG (reference sequence). V shed 0 bases and J shed 3 bases, with 12 bases lying between them. The CDR3 runs 15 residues. The CDR3 DNA reads TGTGCCTGGAGTGTCCAGTCAGGGTTCAATCAGCCCCAGCATTTT. Protein product: CAWSVQSGFNQPQHF.

The chain recombines TRBV7-2 with TRBJ1-5; a possible D gene is TRBD1 (5 bases). V shed 1 base and J shed 6 bases, with 10 bases lying between them. Germline lookup yields CDR1 SGHTA and CDR2 FQGNSA. This CDR3 is 14 amino acids long. CDR3 sequence reads: CASSLDRSVQPQHF. CDR3 nucleotides: TGTGCCAGCAGCTTAGACAGGTCGGTTCAGCCCCAGCATTTT.

The genes are TRBV5-6 and TRBJ2-3, with D possibly TRBD2 on 6 matching bases. The ends were cut back, 5 bases at V and 2 bases at J, with 18 bases in the middle. The CDR3 covers 16 residues. The germline gives CDR1 SGHDT, CDR2 YYEEEE. The CDR3 nucleotides read TGTGCCAGCAGGGTCTCGCCGGGACTCATCACAGATACGCAGTATTTT. Its protein is CASRVSPGLITDTQYF.

The J gene is TRBJ2-5, the V gene TRBV7-9; TRBD2 matches 8 bases. V shed 3 bases, J shed 2 bases, and the junction held 8 bases outside the gene matches. The germline CDR1 and CDR2 sequences are SEHNR and FQNEAQ (reference sequence). This CDR3 has 16 amino acids. CDR3 residues: CASSFSGAGEQETQYF. In nucleotides, the CDR3 is TGTGCCAGCAGCTTTAGTGGAGCGGGGGAGCAAGAGACCCAGTACTTC.

The genes are TRBV5-1 and TRBJ2-7, with 7 bases identical to TRBD1. CDR1 SGHRS and CDR2 YFSETQ come from the germline V gene. The CDR3 covers 15 residues. The J segment lost 6 bases and the V segment lost 4 bases, leaving 13 bases of the junction unmatched. The CDR3 protein is CASSPHRGTHLEQYF. The CDR3 DNA sequence: TGCGCCAGCAGCCCCCACAGGGGAACCCATCTCGAGCAGTACTTC.

The rearrangement uses TRBV18 and TRBJ1-2, with D perhaps TRBD1 (6 bases). The ends were cut back, 2 bases at V and 6 bases at J, with 10 bases in the middle. The CDR3 has 13 residues. CDR1 and CDR2 (germline): KGHSH, LQKENI. The CDR3 nucleotides read TGTGCCAGCTCACCATCCGGGACACATGGCTACACCTTC. Amino acid sequence: CASSPSGTHGYTF.